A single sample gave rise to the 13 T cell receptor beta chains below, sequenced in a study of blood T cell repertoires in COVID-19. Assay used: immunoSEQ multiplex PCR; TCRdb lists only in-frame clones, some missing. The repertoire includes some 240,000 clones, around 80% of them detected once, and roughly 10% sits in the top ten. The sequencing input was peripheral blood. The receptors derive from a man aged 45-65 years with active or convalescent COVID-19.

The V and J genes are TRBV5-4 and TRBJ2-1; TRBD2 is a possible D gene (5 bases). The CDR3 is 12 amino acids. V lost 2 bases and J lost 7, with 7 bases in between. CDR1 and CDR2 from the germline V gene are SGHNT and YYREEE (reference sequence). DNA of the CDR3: TGTGCCAGCAGCTTAACTAGAAATGAGCAGTTCTTC. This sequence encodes CASSLTRNEQFF.

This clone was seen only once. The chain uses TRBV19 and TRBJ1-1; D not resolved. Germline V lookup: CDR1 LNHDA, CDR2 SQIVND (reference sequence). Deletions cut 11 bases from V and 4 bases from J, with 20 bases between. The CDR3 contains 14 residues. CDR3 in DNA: TGTGCCGCCTCTCCAAGACCAGCGAGCACTGAAGCTTTCTTT. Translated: CAASPRPASTEAFF.

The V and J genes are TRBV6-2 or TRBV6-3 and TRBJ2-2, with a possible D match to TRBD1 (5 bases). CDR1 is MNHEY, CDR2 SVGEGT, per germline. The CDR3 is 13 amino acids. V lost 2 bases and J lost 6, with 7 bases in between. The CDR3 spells CASSYRTPGELFF. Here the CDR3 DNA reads TGTGCCAGCAGTTACCGGACACCCGGGGAGCTGTTTTTT.

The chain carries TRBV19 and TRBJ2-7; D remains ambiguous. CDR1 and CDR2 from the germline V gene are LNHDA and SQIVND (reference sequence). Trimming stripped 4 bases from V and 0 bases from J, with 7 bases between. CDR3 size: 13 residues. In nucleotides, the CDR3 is TGTGCCAGTAGTACCAGGAACTCCTACGAGCAGTACTTC. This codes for CASSTRNSYEQYF.

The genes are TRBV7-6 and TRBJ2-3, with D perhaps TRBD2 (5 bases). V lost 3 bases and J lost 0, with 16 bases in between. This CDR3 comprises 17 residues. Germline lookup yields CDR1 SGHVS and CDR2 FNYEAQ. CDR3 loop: CASSFRGSSTSTDTQYF. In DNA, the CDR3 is TGTGCCAGCAGCTTTAGAGGGTCTTCCACTAGCACAGATACGCAGTATTTT.

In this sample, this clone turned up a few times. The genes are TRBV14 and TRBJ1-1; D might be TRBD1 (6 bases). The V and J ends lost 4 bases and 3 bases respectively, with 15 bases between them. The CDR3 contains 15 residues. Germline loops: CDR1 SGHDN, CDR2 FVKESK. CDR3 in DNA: TGTGCCAGCAGCCCTCAACAGGGATCTTACACTGAAGCTTTCTTT. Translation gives CASSPQQGSYTEAFF.

CDR3 protein: CASSSPSGGGEKLFF. The CDR3 nucleotides are TGTGCCAGCAGCTCCCCCTCAGGGGGCGGTGAAAAACTGTTTTTT. This rearrangement joins TRBV5-4 to TRBJ1-4; 8 bases match TRBD1. The CDR3 contains 15 residues. Germline V CDR1 and CDR2: SGHNT, YYREEE (reference sequence). Losses at the gene ends were 3 bases for V and 7 bases for J; bases not matched to a gene: 8.

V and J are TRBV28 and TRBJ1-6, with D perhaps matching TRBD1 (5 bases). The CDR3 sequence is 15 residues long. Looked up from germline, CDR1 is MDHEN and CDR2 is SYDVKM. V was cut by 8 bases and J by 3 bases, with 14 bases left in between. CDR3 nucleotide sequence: TGTGCCAGCGGGGCTACAGGAAACTATAATTCACCCCTCCACTTT. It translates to CASGATGNYNSPLHF.

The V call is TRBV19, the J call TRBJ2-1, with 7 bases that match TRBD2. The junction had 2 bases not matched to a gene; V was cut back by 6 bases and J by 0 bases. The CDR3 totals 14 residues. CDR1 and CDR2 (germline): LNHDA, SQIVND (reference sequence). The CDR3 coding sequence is TGTGCCAGTAGCCGGGGGGACTCCTACAATGAGCAGTTCTTC. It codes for CASSRGDSYNEQFF.

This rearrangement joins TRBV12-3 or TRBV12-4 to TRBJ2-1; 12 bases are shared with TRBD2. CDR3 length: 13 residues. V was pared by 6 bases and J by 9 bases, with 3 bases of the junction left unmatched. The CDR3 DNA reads TGTGCCAGCAGGCCTAGCGGGAGGGTTGAGCAGTTCTTC. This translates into CASRPSGRVEQFF.

CDR3 sequence: CASSTPTSGRVKKNIQYF. In DNA, the CDR3 is TGTGCCAGCTCAACTCCGACTAGCGGGAGAGTAAAAAAAAACATTCAGTACTTC. This chain connects TRBV18 to TRBJ2-4, with TRBD2 matching over 12 bases. Germline CDR1 and CDR2: KGHSH and LQKENI. The J segment lost 4 bases and the V segment lost 5 bases, leaving 12 bases of the junction unmatched. The CDR3 spans 18 residues.

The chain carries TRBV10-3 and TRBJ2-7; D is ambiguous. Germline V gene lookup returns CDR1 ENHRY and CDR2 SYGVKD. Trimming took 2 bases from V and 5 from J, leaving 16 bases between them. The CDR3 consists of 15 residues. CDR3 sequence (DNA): TGTGCCATCAGTGAGATGGTGGCCTCAACCCACGAGCAGTACTTC. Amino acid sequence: CAISEMVASTHEQYF.

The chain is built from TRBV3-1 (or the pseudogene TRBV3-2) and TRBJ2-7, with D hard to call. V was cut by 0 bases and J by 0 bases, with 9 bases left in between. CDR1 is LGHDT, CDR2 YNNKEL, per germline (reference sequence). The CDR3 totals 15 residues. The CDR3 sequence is CASSQDLASSYEQYV. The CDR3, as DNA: TGTGCCAGCAGCCAAGATCTTGCGAGCTCCTACGAGCAGTACGTC.